This is a list of T cell receptor beta chains from one sample in a study of T cell responses to AZD1222 COVID-19 vaccine. TCRdb's table, derived via immunoSEQ multiplex PCR, lists solely in-frame clones and lacks some. The data contain about 170,000 clones, over 75% of them singletons. The sample consisted of peripheral blood, taken on day 0 of AZD1222 vaccination. Receptors were obtained from an adult in good health. Both conserved end residues are part of each CDR3. The order of the fields is J gene, V gene, clone size, D gene, CDR3 DNA, CDR3 protein. D genes are given only for firm matches. Clone sizes are given selectively: once, few, many, or a class where the clone is expanded.

J gene: TRBJ1-2; V gene: TRBV5-1; clone size: -; D gene: TRBD1; CDR3 DNA: TGCGCCAGCAGCTTGCGGGGACAGGGTGGGGGCTACACCTTC; CDR3 protein: CASSLRGQGGGYTF
J gene: TRBJ2-1; V gene: TRBV11-3; clone size: -; D gene: TRBD2; CDR3 DNA: TGTGCCAGCAGTCACGGGGGGTCCTACAATGAGCAGTTCTTC; CDR3 protein: CASSHGGSYNEQFF
J gene: TRBJ1-2; V gene: TRBV7-9; clone size: -; D gene: -; CDR3 DNA: TGTGCCAGCAGCTTAGTCCGGCACTATGGCTACACCTTC; CDR3 protein: CASSLVRHYGYTF
J gene: TRBJ1-2; V gene: TRBV5-4; clone size: -; D gene: TRBD1; CDR3 DNA: TGTGCCAGCAGCTTGGAACCGACAGGGAGACAGGGGGGCTACACCTTC; CDR3 protein: CASSLEPTGRQGGYTF
J gene: TRBJ2-1; V gene: TRBV10-3; clone size: -; D gene: -; CDR3 DNA: TGTGCCATCAGTGCTGAACTCCGGACGGAGCAGTTCTTC; CDR3 protein: CAISAELRTEQFF
J gene: TRBJ1-3; V gene: TRBV6-5; clone size: few; D gene: -; CDR3 DNA: TGTGCCAGCAGTTACGGTAGGGACGGAGGAAACACCATATATTTT; CDR3 protein: CASSYGRDGGNTIYF
J gene: TRBJ1-2; V gene: TRBV19; clone size: -; D gene: -; CDR3 DNA: TGTGCCAGTAGTATATTGGACAGTGGCTATGGCTACACCTTC; CDR3 protein: CASSILDSGYGYTF
J gene: TRBJ1-1; V gene: TRBV9; clone size: -; D gene: -; CDR3 DNA: TGTGCCAGCAGCGTAGGAGGGAGCGGTGTGAACACTGAAGCTTTCTTT; CDR3 protein: CASSVGGSGVNTEAFF
J gene: TRBJ1-1; V gene: TRBV7-9; clone size: -; D gene: -; CDR3 DNA: TGTGCCAGCAGCTTAGGTCAGGACAGAGGCACTGAAGCTTTCTTT; CDR3 protein: CASSLGQDRGTEAFF
J gene: TRBJ1-1; V gene: TRBV29-1; clone size: -; D gene: -; CDR3 DNA: TGCAGCGTTCCGGACCCCCCGGGCTTTTTAAATGAAGCTTTCTTT; CDR3 protein: CSVPDPPGFLNEAFF
J gene: TRBJ1-3; V gene: TRBV5-1; clone size: -; D gene: -; CDR3 DNA: TGCGCCAGCAGCTTGGATGGGTCCCCTGAGGGGGACACCATATATTTT; CDR3 protein: CASSLDGSPEGDTIYF
J gene: TRBJ1-4; V gene: TRBV10-3; clone size: -; D gene: -; CDR3 DNA: TGTGCCATCAGTGAGACGGACGGCGCGAATGAAAAACTGTTTTTT; CDR3 protein: CAISETDGANEKLFF
J gene: TRBJ1-3; V gene: TRBV9; clone size: -; D gene: TRBD1; CDR3 DNA: TGTGCCAGCAGCGCCCGAGAACAGGGGGCTGGAAACACCATATATTTT; CDR3 protein: CASSAREQGAGNTIYF
J gene: TRBJ2-7; V gene: TRBV11-3; clone size: -; D gene: TRBD1; CDR3 DNA: TGTGCCAGCAGCTTAGGAGGGACAGGGAGCTCCTACGAGCAGTACTTC; CDR3 protein: CASSLGGTGSSYEQYF
J gene: TRBJ1-4; V gene: TRBV6-1; clone size: -; D gene: TRBD1; CDR3 DNA: TGTGCCAGCAGTGGTCAGGGGGCTGTAACTAATGAAAAACTGTTTTTT; CDR3 protein: CASSGQGAVTNEKLFF
J gene: TRBJ1-1; V gene: TRBV1; clone size: -; D gene: -; CDR3 DNA: TGCACCAGCAACCGGACAGTCCCAACCGCAACGAACACTGAAGCTTTCTTT; CDR3 protein: CTSNRTVPTATNTEAFF
J gene: TRBJ2-1; V gene: TRBV18; clone size: -; D gene: -; CDR3 DNA: TGTGCCAGCTCACCACCCTTAGGGTTGTCCTACAATGAGCAGTTCTTC; CDR3 protein: CASSPPLGLSYNEQFF
J gene: TRBJ1-4; V gene: TRBV4-3; clone size: -; D gene: -; CDR3 DNA: TGCGCCAGCAGCCAAGAGCCTGGTATATCTAATGAAAAACTGTTTTTT; CDR3 protein: CASSQEPGISNEKLFF
J gene: TRBJ1-3; V gene: TRBV27; clone size: once; D gene: -; CDR3 DNA: TGTGCCAGCAGTTTGACGGGACCGAGCTCTGGAAACACCATATATTTT; CDR3 protein: CASSLTGPSSGNTIYF
J gene: TRBJ1-1; V gene: TRBV3-1/TRBV3-2; clone size: few; D gene: -; CDR3 DNA: TGTGCCAGCAGCCCTCAACATCGCTCGAACACTGAAGCTTTCTTT; CDR3 protein: CASSPQHRSNTEAFF
J gene: TRBJ2-7; V gene: TRBV30; clone size: few; D gene: -; CDR3 DNA: TGTGCCTGGAGTGAGGCTGGGACACTGTACGAGCAGTACTTC; CDR3 protein: CAWSEAGTLYEQYF
J gene: TRBJ2-1; V gene: TRBV10-1; clone size: -; D gene: TRBD2; CDR3 DNA: TGCGCCAGCAGTGAGTCGGCTTGGGCTAGCGGGGGGCTCTACAATGAGCAGTTCTTC; CDR3 protein: CASSESAWASGGLYNEQFF
J gene: TRBJ1-1; V gene: TRBV12-3/TRBV12-4; clone size: -; D gene: -; CDR3 DNA: TGTGCCAGCAGACCCAGGGAGGACACTGAAGCTTTCTTT; CDR3 protein: CASRPREDTEAFF
J gene: TRBJ1-1; V gene: TRBV6-2/TRBV6-3; clone size: once; D gene: -; CDR3 DNA: TGTGCCAGCAGTTACTCGCGAGGCCTTATCGAAGCTTTCTTT; CDR3 protein: CASSYSRGLIEAFF
J gene: TRBJ1-6; V gene: TRBV5-8; clone size: -; D gene: -; CDR3 DNA: TGTGCCAGCAGCTTTCCGTCAACACCGCTTAGGGTCCACTTT; CDR3 protein: CASSFPSTPLRVHF
J gene: TRBJ1-1; V gene: TRBV11-2; clone size: -; D gene: -; CDR3 DNA: TGTGCCAGCAGCTTGAGGGGTGAAGCTTTCTTT; CDR3 protein: CASSLRGEAFF
J gene: TRBJ1-5; V gene: TRBV4-2; clone size: few; D gene: -; CDR3 DNA: TGTGCCAGCAGCCCACGACACGATAGCAATCAGCCCCAGCATTTT; CDR3 protein: CASSPRHDSNQPQHF
J gene: TRBJ1-5; V gene: TRBV5-1; clone size: -; D gene: -; CDR3 DNA: TGCGCCAGCAGCCCGGGCCCAGGTAGGAATCAGCCCCAGCATTTT; CDR3 protein: CASSPGPGRNQPQHF
J gene: TRBJ2-3; V gene: TRBV6-2/TRBV6-3; clone size: -; D gene: -; CDR3 DNA: TGTGCCAGCAGTTACAGCCGGGACACATACACAGATACGCAGTATTTT; CDR3 protein: CASSYSRDTYTDTQYF
J gene: TRBJ1-4; V gene: TRBV28; clone size: once; D gene: -; CDR3 DNA: TGTGCCAGCAGTTACGGAGGGGCGAATAATGAAAAACTGTTTTTT; CDR3 protein: CASSYGGANNEKLFF
J gene: TRBJ2-5; V gene: TRBV6-2/TRBV6-3; clone size: once; D gene: -; CDR3 DNA: TGTGCCAGCAGTTTCGGAGGGTTAGGGACCCAGTACTTC; CDR3 protein: CASSFGGLGTQYF
J gene: TRBJ2-3; V gene: TRBV7-8; clone size: -; D gene: -; CDR3 DNA: TGTGCCAGCAGCTTACTCTCCCTTCGCACAGATACGCAGTATTTT; CDR3 protein: CASSLLSLRTDTQYF
J gene: TRBJ1-2; V gene: TRBV28; clone size: -; D gene: -; CDR3 DNA: TGTGCCAGCAGTCCAGGGTATGGCTACACCTTC; CDR3 protein: CASSPGYGYTF
J gene: TRBJ1-6; V gene: TRBV6-5; clone size: once; D gene: -; CDR3 DNA: TGTGCCAGCAGTTACTCGGAGTGGACTAATTCACCCCTCCACTTT; CDR3 protein: CASSYSEWTNSPLHF
J gene: TRBJ1-6; V gene: TRBV4-1; clone size: -; D gene: -; CDR3 DNA: TGCGCCAGCAGGCAACCGGGACGAACGAATTCACCCCTCCACTTT; CDR3 protein: CASRQPGRTNSPLHF
J gene: TRBJ1-2; V gene: TRBV5-1; clone size: once; D gene: -; CDR3 DNA: TGCGCCAGCAGCTTGACCGGGCCAGATAGTGGCTACACCTTC; CDR3 protein: CASSLTGPDSGYTF
J gene: TRBJ2-7; V gene: TRBV5-1; clone size: few; D gene: TRBD1; CDR3 DNA: TGCGCCAGCAGCTTGGAGGAGGGGACAGGGGGCTACGAGCAGTACTTC; CDR3 protein: CASSLEEGTGGYEQYF
J gene: TRBJ1-2; V gene: TRBV19; clone size: -; D gene: -; CDR3 DNA: TGTGCCAGTAGTTATGCGGGGGACTATGGCTACACCTTC; CDR3 protein: CASSYAGDYGYTF
J gene: TRBJ2-4; V gene: TRBV20-1; clone size: -; D gene: -; CDR3 DNA: TGCAGTGCTAGTGGTGGACTCCTAGCCAAAAACATTCAGTACTTC; CDR3 protein: CSASGGLLAKNIQYF
J gene: TRBJ2-7; V gene: TRBV6-4; clone size: few; D gene: -; CDR3 DNA: TGTGCCAGCAGTGAAGTGGCTGGCAGCGTCGAGCAGTACTTC; CDR3 protein: CASSEVAGSVEQYF